Reported below is one T cell receptor beta chain. These data come from a study of blood T cell repertoires in COVID-19. Background on the study: Samples representing acute and convalescent COVID-19 were sourced from the United States, Italy and Spain.

The germline gives CDR1 MNHEY, CDR2 SVGAGI. The CDR3 has 13 residues. Trimming shortened V by 6 bases and J by 2 bases, and 11 bases separated the two germline ends. The data were produced by immunoSEQ multiplex PCR, yet TCRdb's version contains in-frame clones alone and is incomplete. Counted here are 250,000 to 350,000 clones, 87% occurring once; the ten biggest clones make up about 9.8%. The chain has TRBV6-5 and TRBJ2-7; possible D gene TRBD1, 6 bases. The material sequenced was PBMCs or T cells enriched from blood (not recorded which). This TCR was sampled from a woman aged 18-29 years who had recovered from COVID-19. The CDR3 here is CASSETGTYEQYF. The CDR3 DNA reads TGTGCCAGCAGCGAGACAGGTACCTACGAGCAGTACTTC.